The clone carrying this TCR beta chain was counted between two and nine times. Trimming took 4 bases from V and 2 from J, leaving 18 bases between them. The CDR3 is 16 residues long. The germline V gene encodes CDR1 SNHLY and CDR2 FYNNEI. TCRdb reanalysed the PCR reads using MiXCR and keeps one entry per CDR3 protein. The sample lists hundreds of thousands of distinct CDR3 sequences; less than 30% were seen once. This specimen comes from a study of molecular identifiers for immune sequencing clone quantification. The sequencing input was naive CD8+ T cells from blood, with Jurkat cell RNA spiked in. Sample subset: FACS-sorted CD8+CD4-CCR7+CD45RA+ naive T cells. This TCR was recovered from a human donor in good health. Some libraries in this study had Jurkat cell RNA spiked in. This rearrangement joins TRBV2 to TRBJ2-7; possibly TRBD1 for D (5 bases). CDR3 in amino acids: CASSGFTGPAPYEQYF. The CDR3 DNA reads TGTGCCAGCAGTGGATTTACAGGCCCCGCGCCCTACGAGCAGTACTTC.